This T cell receptor beta chain was obtained from a study of blood T cell repertoires in COVID-19. Study overall: The origin of the acute and convalescent COVID-19 samples was the United States, Italy and Spain. T cells, B-cell-depleted T cells, or PBMCs provided the cDNA or gDNA that served as material.

This clone came up many times. In the study's own analysis: Estimated nucleated cell counts came from reference gene primer amplification. Data came from immunoSEQ multiplex PCR; TCRdb stores just in-frame clones and leaves some out. The DNA was the basis for D and trimming; V, J and clone size are from that table. The table lists approximately 110,000 clones, less than 90% of them singletons. The germline V gene encodes CDR1 MNHEY and CDR2 SVGAGI. V lost 5 bases and J lost 4; bases outside the gene matches: 4. The CDR3 spans 14 residues. This sequence joins TRBV6-5 and TRBJ2-7; 11 bases fit TRBD1. Material: peripheral blood. This receptor was obtained from a man aged 45 to 65 with acute or convalescent COVID-19. The CDR3: CASSPGQGGYEQYF. The DNA of the CDR3 is TGTGCCAGCAGTCCGGGACAGGGGGGGTACGAGCAGTACTTC.